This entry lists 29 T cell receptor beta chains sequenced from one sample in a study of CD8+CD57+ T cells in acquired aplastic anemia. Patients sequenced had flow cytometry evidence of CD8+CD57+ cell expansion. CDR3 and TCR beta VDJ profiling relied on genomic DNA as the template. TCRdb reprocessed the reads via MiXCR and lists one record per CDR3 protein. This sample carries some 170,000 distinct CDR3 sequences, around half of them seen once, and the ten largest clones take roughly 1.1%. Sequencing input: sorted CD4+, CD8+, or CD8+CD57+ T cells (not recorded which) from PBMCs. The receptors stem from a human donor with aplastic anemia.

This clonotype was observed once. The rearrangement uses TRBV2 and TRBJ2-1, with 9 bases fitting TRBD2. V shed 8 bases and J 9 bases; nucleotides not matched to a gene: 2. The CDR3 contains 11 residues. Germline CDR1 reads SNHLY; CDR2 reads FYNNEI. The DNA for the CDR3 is TGTGCCAGCTTAGCGGGAGCTGAGCAGTTCTTC. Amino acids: CASLAGAEQFF.

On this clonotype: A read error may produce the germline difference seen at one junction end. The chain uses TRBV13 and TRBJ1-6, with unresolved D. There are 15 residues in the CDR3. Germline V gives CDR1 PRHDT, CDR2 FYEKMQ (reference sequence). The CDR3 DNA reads TGTGCCAGCAGTTTAGGAGGAGAGTATAATTCACCCCTCCACTTT. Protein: CASSLGGEYNSPLHF.

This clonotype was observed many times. This CDR3 is CASSSRQGANTEAFF. DNA for the CDR3: TGTGCCAGCAGCTCTCGACAGGGGGCTAACACTGAAGCTTTCTTT. V usage is TRBV5-5 and J usage is TRBJ1-1, with TRBD1 identical over 10 bases. The CDR3 loop spans 15 amino acids. From germline, CDR1 is SGHKS and CDR2 YYEKEE (reference sequence). V lost 3 bases, J lost 2 bases, and 4 bases stayed unmatched.

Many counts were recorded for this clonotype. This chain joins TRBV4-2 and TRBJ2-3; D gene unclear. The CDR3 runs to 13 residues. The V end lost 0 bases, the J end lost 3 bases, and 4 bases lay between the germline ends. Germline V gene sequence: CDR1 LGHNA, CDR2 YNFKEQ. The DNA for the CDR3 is TGTGCCAGCAGCCAAGAATGGACAGATACGCAGTATTTT. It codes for CASSQEWTDTQYF.

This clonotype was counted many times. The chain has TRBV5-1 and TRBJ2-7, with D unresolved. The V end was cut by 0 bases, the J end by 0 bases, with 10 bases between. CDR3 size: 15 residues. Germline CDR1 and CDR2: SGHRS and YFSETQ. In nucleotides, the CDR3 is TGCGCCAGCAGCTTGGAGGCAGGACCCTCCTACGAGCAGTACTTC. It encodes CASSLEAGPSYEQYF.

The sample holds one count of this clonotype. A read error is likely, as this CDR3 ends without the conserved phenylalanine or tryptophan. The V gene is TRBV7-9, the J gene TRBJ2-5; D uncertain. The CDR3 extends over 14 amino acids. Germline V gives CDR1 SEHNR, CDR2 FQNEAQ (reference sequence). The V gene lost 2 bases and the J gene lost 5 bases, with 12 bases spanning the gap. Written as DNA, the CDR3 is TGTGCCAGCAGCTTACCTTGGCTGGGGGAGACCCAGTACCTC. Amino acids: CASSLPWLGETQYL.

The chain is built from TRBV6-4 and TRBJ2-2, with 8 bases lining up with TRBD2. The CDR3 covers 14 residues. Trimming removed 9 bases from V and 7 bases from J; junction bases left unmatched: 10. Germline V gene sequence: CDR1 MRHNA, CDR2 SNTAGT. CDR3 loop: CARVEAGEGGELFF. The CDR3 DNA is TGTGCCAGGGTTGAAGCGGGGGAGGGCGGGGAGCTGTTTTTT.

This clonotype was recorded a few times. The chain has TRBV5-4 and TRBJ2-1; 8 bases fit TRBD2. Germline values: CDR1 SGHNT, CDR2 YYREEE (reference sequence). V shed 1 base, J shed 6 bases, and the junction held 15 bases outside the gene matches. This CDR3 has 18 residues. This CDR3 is CASSLKALLAGSRNEQFF. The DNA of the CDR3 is TGTGCCAGCAGCTTGAAGGCACTCTTAGCGGGGAGCCGCAATGAGCAGTTCTTC.

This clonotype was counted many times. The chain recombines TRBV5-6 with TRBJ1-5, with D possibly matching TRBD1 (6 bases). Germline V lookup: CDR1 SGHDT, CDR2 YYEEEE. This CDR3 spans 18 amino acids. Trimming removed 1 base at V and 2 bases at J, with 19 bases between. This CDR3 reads CASSLMGAGAIGNQPQHF. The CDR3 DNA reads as TGTGCCAGCAGCTTGATGGGGGCAGGGGCGATAGGCAATCAGCCCCAGCATTTT.

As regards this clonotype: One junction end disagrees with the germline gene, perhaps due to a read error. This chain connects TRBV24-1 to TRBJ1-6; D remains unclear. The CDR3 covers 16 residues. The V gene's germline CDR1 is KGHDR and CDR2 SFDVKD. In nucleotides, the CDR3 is TGTGCCAGCAGTACCCACCTCGTACAGTGGAATTCACCCCTCCACTTT. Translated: CASSTHLVQWNSPLHF.

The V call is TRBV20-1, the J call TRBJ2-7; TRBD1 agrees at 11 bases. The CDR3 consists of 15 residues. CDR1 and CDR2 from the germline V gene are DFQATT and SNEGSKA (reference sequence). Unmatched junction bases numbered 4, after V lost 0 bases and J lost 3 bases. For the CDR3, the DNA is TGCAGTGCTAGAGATCTCGGGACAGGGGGCTACGAGCAGTACTTC. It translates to CSARDLGTGGYEQYF.

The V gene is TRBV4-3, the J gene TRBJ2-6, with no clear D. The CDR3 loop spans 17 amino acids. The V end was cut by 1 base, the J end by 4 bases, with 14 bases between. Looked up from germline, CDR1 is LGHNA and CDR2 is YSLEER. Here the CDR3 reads CASSQVIGLRGANVLTF. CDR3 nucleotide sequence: TGCGCCAGCAGCCAAGTAATCGGCCTTCGCGGGGCCAACGTCCTGACTTTC.

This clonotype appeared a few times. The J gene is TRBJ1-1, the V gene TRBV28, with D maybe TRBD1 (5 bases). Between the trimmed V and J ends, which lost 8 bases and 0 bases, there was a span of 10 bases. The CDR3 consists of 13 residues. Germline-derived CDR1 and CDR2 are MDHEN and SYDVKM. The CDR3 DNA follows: TGTGCCAGCTCGGGGCCGATGAACACTGAAGCTTTCTTT. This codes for CASSGPMNTEAFF.

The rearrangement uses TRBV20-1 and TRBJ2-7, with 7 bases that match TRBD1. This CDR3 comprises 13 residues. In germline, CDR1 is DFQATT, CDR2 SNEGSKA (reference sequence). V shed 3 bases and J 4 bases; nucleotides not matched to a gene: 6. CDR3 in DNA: TGCAGTGCTAGGGGTGACAGGGATTACGAGCAGTACGTC. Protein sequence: CSARGDRDYEQYV.

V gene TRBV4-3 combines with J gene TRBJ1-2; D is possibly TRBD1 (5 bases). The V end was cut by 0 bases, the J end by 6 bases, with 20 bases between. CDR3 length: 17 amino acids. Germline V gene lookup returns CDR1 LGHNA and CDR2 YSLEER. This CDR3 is CASSQDRGLGSGDGYTF. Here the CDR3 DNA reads TGCGCCAGCAGCCAAGATCGGGGCTTGGGTAGTGGCGATGGCTACACCTTC.

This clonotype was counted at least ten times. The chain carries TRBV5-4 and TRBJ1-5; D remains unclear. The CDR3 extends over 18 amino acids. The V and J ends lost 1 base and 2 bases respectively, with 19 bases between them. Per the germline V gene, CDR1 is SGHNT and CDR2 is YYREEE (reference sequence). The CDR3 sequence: CASSLLDLIIMGNQPQHF. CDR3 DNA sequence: TGTGCCAGCAGCTTGTTAGATCTAATCATCATGGGCAATCAGCCCCAGCATTTT.

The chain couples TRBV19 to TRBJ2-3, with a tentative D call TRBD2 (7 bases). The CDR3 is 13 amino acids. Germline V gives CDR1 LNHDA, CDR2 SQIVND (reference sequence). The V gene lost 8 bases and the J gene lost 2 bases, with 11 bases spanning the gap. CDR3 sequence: CASWGGHTDTQYF. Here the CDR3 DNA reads TGTGCCAGTTGGGGGGGCCACACAGATACGCAGTATTTT.

The CDR3 sequence: CASSMGQGRSFEQYF. The CDR3 DNA reads as TGCGCCAGCAGCATGGGACAGGGTCGGTCGTTTGAGCAGTACTTC. The chain couples TRBV5-1 to TRBJ2-7; the match to TRBD1 covers 9 bases. The CDR3 has 15 residues. CDR1 SGHRS and CDR2 YFSETQ come from the germline V gene. The V and J ends lost 4 bases and 7 bases, in that order; junction bases with no gene match: 12. The complete variable domain, with remaining parts taken from reference TRBV5-1 and TRBJ2-7, reads KAGVTQTPRYLIKTRGQQVTLSCSPISGHRSVSWYQQTPGQGLQFLFEYFSETQRNKGNFPGRFSGRQFSNSRSEMNVSTLELGDSALYLCASSMGQGRSFEQYFGPGTRLTVT.

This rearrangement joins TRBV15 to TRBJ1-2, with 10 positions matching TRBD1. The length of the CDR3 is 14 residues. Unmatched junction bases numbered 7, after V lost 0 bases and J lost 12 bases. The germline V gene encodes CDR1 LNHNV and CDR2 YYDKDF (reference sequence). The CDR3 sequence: CATSRDQGTGAHTF. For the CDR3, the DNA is TGTGCCACCAGCAGAGATCAGGGGACAGGGGCCCACACCTTC. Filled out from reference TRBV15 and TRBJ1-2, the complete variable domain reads DAMVIQNPRYQVTQFGKPVTLSCSQTLNHNVMYWYQQKSSQAPKLLFHYYDKDFNNEADTPDNFQSRRPNTSFCFLDIRSPGLGDTAMYLCATSRDQGTGAHTFGSGTRLTVV.

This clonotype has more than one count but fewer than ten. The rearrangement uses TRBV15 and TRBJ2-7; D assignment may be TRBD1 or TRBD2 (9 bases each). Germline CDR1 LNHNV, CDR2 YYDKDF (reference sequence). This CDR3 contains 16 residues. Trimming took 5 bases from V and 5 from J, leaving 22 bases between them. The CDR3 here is CATSGTGTSLINEQYF. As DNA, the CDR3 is TGTGCCACCAGCGGGACAGGGACTAGCCTAATCAACGAGCAGTACTTC.

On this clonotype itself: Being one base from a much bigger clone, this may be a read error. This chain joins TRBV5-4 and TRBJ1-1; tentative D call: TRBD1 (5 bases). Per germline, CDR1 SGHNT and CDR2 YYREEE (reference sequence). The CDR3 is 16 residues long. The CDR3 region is CANSVPLTGIGTEAFF. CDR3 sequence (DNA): TGTGCCAACAGCGTCCCACTAACAGGAATCGGCACTGAAGCTTTCTTT. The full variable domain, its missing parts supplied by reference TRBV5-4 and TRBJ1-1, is ETGVTQSPTHLIKTRGQQVTLRCSSQSGHNTVSWYQQALGQGPQFIFQYYREEENGRGNFPPRFSGLQFPNYSSELNVNALELDDSALYLCANSVPLTGIGTEAFFGQGTRLTVV.

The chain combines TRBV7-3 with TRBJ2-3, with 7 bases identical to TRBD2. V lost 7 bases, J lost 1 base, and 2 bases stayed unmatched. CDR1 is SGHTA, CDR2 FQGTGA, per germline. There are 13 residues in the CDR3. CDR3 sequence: CASNRGGTDTQYF. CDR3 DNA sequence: TGTGCCAGCAACCGGGGGGGCACAGATACGCAGTATTTT.

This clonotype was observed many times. CDR3 region: CASSVSPGQVNTEAFF. DNA of the CDR3: TGTGCCAGCAGCGTTTCTCCGGGACAGGTGAACACTGAAGCTTTCTTT. This chain links TRBV9 with TRBJ1-1; TRBD1 matches 8 bases. Germline V CDR1 and CDR2: SGDLS, YYNGEE. The CDR3 contains 16 residues. With V trimmed by 2 bases and J by 0 bases, 6 bases remained unmatched.

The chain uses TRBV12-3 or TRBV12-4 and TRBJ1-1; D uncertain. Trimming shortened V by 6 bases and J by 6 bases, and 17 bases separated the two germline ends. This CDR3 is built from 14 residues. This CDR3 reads CASRTPGVLAEAFF. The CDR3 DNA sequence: TGTGCCAGCAGAACGCCGGGAGTATTAGCTGAAGCTTTCTTT.

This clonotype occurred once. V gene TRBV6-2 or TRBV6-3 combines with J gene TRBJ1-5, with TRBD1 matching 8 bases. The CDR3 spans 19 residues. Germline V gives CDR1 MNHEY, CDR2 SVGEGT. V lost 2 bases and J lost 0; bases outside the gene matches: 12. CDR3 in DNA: TGTGCCAGCAGTTACCTCTCCGGGACAGGTGATTATAGCAATCAGCCCCAGCATTTT. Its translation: CASSYLSGTGDYSNQPQHF.

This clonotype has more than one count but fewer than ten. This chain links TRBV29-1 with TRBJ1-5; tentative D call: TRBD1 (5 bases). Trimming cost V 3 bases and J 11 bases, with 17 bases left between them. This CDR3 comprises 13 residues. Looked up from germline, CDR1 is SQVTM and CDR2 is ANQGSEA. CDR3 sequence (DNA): TGCAGCGTTGAGGTAATAGTGGGGGAGACCCAGCATTTT. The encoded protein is CSVEVIVGETQHF.

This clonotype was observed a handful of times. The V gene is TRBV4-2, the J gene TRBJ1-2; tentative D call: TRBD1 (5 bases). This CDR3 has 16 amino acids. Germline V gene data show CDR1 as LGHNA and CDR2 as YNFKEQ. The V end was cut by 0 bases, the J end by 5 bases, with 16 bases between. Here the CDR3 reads CASSQDPGGGNYGYTF. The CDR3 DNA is TGTGCCAGCAGCCAAGATCCTGGGGGAGGTAATTATGGCTACACCTTC.

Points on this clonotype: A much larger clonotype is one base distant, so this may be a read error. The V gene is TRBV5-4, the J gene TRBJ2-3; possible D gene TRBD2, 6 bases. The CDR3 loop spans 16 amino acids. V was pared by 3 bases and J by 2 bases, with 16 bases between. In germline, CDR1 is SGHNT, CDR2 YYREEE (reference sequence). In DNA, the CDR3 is TGTGCCAGCAGCTGGGGGGTTGCCTTAAACACAGATACGCAGTATTTT. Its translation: CASSWGVALNTDTQYF.

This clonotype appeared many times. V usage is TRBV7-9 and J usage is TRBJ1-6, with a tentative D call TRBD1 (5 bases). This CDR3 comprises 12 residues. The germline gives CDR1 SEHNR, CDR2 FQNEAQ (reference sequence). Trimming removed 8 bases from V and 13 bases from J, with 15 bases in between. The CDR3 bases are TGTGCCAGCTCCAGGGAAGATAGGCCCCTCCACTTT. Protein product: CASSREDRPLHF.